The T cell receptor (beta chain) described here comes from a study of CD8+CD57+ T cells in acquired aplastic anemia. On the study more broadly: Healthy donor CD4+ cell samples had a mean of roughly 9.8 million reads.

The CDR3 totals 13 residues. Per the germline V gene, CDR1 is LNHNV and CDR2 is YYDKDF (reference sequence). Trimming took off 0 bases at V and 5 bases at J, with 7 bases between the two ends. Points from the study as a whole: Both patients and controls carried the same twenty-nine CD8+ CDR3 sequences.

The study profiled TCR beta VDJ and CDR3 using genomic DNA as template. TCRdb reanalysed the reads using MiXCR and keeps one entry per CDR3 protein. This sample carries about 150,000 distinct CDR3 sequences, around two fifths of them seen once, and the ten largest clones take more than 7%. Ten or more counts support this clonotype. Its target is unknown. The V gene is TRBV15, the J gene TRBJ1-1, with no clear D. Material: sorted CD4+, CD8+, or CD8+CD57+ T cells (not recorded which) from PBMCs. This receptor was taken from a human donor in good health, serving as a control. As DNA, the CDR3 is TGTGCCACCAGCAGAGAGACTCAAACTGAAGCTTTCTTT. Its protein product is CATSRETQTEAFF. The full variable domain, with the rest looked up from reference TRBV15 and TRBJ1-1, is DAMVIQNPRYQVTQFGKPVTLSCSQTLNHNVMYWYQQKSSQAPKLLFHYYDKDFNNEADTPDNFQSRRPNTSFCFLDIRSPGLGDTAMYLCATSRETQTEAFFGQGTRLTVV.